The rows below give T cell receptor beta chains drawn from one sample of a study of blood T cells in healthy people across ages. One entry per CDR3 protein results from TCRdb running MiXCR on the 5' RACE reads. The data show some 760,000 distinct CDR3 sequences, roughly 25% seen once. The sample was also linked to a second study, of T cells of mothers and their children.

Sequences were obtained from blood. The receptors were gathered from a boy between 10 and 17 years old in good health. The CDR3 runs from the conserved cysteine through the conserved F or W. D genes are given only for firm matches. Where a row states a size, it is once, few, many or the class of an expanded clone; other rows omit it.

j_call: TRBJ2-1; v_call: TRBV20-1; d_call: NA; clone_size: NA; cdr3_aa: CSARKKAAGPHNEQFF; cdr3_nt: TGCAGTGCTAGAAAGAAAGCGGCAGGGCCCCACAATGAGCAGTTCTTC
j_call: TRBJ1-3; v_call: TRBV6-6; d_call: NA; clone_size: NA; cdr3_aa: CASTMGESGNTIYF; cdr3_nt: TGTGCCAGCACAATGGGGGAGTCTGGAAACACCATATATTTT
j_call: TRBJ1-1; v_call: TRBV6-6; d_call: NA; clone_size: few; cdr3_aa: CASSYSDWNTEAFF; cdr3_nt: TGTGCCAGCAGTTACTCGGACTGGAACACTGAAGCTTTCTTT
j_call: TRBJ2-5; v_call: TRBV4-3; d_call: NA; clone_size: few; cdr3_aa: CASSQVNGAPGETQYF; cdr3_nt: TGCGCCAGCAGCCAAGTAAACGGGGCGCCGGGGGAGACCCAGTACTTC
j_call: TRBJ2-3; v_call: TRBV7-9; d_call: TRBD2; clone_size: NA; cdr3_aa: CASSRREYDLTDTQYF; cdr3_nt: TGTGCCAGCAGCCGGCGGGAGTACGACCTCACAGATACGCAGTATTTT
j_call: TRBJ2-1; v_call: TRBV28; d_call: TRBD2; clone_size: NA; cdr3_aa: CASSSSGLAGRGLYNEQFF; cdr3_nt: TGTGCCAGCAGTTCCTCGGGACTAGCGGGGAGGGGGCTCTACAATGAGCAGTTCTTC
j_call: TRBJ2-1; v_call: TRBV7-9; d_call: NA; clone_size: few; cdr3_aa: CATRVGGFNEQFF; cdr3_nt: TGTGCCACCCGGGTGGGTGGCTTCAATGAGCAGTTCTTC
j_call: TRBJ1-6; v_call: TRBV27; d_call: TRBD1; clone_size: NA; cdr3_aa: CASSPRRTGGGSPLHF; cdr3_nt: TGTGCCAGCAGCCCTCGCCGCACAGGGGGCGGTTCACCCCTCCACTTT
j_call: TRBJ1-1; v_call: TRBV5-6; d_call: NA; clone_size: few; cdr3_aa: CASSWRRQQNTEAFF; cdr3_nt: TGTGCCAGCAGTTGGAGGAGGCAGCAGAACACTGAAGCTTTCTTT
j_call: TRBJ2-7; v_call: TRBV6-2/TRBV6-3; d_call: TRBD2; clone_size: NA; cdr3_aa: CASSNRDYPIYEQYF; cdr3_nt: TGTGCCAGCAGTAACCGGGACTACCCTATCTACGAGCAGTACTTC
j_call: TRBJ2-1; v_call: TRBV6-2/TRBV6-3; d_call: NA; clone_size: few; cdr3_aa: CASGRGYNEQFF; cdr3_nt: TGTGCCAGCGGGAGAGGTTACAATGAGCAGTTCTTC
j_call: TRBJ2-4; v_call: TRBV12-3/TRBV12-4; d_call: NA; clone_size: NA; cdr3_aa: CASSKGTSGNIQYF; cdr3_nt: TGTGCCAGCAGTAAAGGGACATCAGGAAACATTCAGTACTTC
j_call: TRBJ2-2; v_call: TRBV24-1; d_call: NA; clone_size: NA; cdr3_aa: CATSVPGMNTGELFF; cdr3_nt: TGTGCCACCAGTGTCCCAGGGATGAACACCGGGGAGCTGTTTTTT
j_call: TRBJ2-2; v_call: TRBV9; d_call: TRBD2; clone_size: once; cdr3_aa: CVSSAIGGANTGELFF; cdr3_nt: TGTGTCAGCAGCGCCATCGGGGGGGCGAACACCGGGGAGCTGTTTTTT
j_call: TRBJ1-5; v_call: TRBV4-1; d_call: TRBD1; clone_size: few; cdr3_aa: CASSQDGTGPQPQHF; cdr3_nt: TGCGCCAGCAGCCAAGACGGGACAGGACCTCAGCCCCAGCATTTT
j_call: TRBJ2-5; v_call: TRBV7-9; d_call: NA; clone_size: once; cdr3_aa: CASSPRGAGTQETQYF; cdr3_nt: TGTGCCAGCAGTCCCAGGGGAGCGGGGACCCAAGAGACCCAGTACTTC
j_call: TRBJ2-5; v_call: TRBV7-2; d_call: TRBD1; clone_size: NA; cdr3_aa: CASSRDSGQRETQYF; cdr3_nt: TGTGCCAGCAGCCGTGACTCGGGACAGAGAGAGACCCAGTACTTC
j_call: TRBJ1-1; v_call: TRBV6-6; d_call: TRBD1; clone_size: NA; cdr3_aa: CASSYLDRGDTEAFF; cdr3_nt: TGTGCCAGCAGTTACCTAGACAGGGGAGACACTGAAGCTTTCTTT
j_call: TRBJ2-1; v_call: TRBV6-6; d_call: TRBD2; clone_size: NA; cdr3_aa: CASSYLDRGDEQFF; cdr3_nt: TGTGCCAGCAGTTACCTAGACCGGGGGGATGAGCAGTTCTTC
j_call: TRBJ2-3; v_call: TRBV7-9; d_call: NA; clone_size: NA; cdr3_aa: CASSRPGEDTQYF; cdr3_nt: TGTGCCAGCAGCAGACCAGGGGAAGATACGCAGTATTTT
j_call: TRBJ2-1; v_call: TRBV3-1; d_call: TRBD2; clone_size: few; cdr3_aa: CASSQDQGRWGGEQFF; cdr3_nt: TGTGCCAGCAGCCAAGATCAGGGTCGCTGGGGGGGTGAGCAGTTCTTC
j_call: TRBJ2-5; v_call: TRBV6-1; d_call: TRBD2; clone_size: once; cdr3_aa: CASSDPLAGGPVLHF; cdr3_nt: TGTGCCAGCAGTGATCCGCTAGCGGGAGGGCCGGTACTACACTTC